This T cell receptor (beta chain) derives from a study of metastatic and nonmetastatic thyroid tumors. Nobody among the patients had been given any treatment before thyroid surgery. This clone has ten or more counts. Antigen specificity is unknown. CDR3 length: 16 residues. Germline V lookup: CDR1 ENHRY, CDR2 SYGVKD. V was shortened by 3 bases and J by 0 bases, with 14 bases between the two germline ends. MiXCR was used by TCRdb to re-call the PCR reads. The sample comprises under 15,000 clones, more than 20% of which are singletons, and 15% to 20% rests with the top ten. The study, taken as a whole, reports: Within blood and tumor, benign nodules reportedly had significantly lower TCR beta diversity than malignant thyroid tumors did.

The V gene is TRBV10-3, the J gene TRBJ1-1; a possible D gene is TRBD1 (5 bases). Specimen: tumor tissue. This sequence was found in a female donor with papillary thyroid cancer or a benign thyroid nodule (not recorded which). Some clones in this sample may be carry-over from other donors' samples. CDR3 sequence: CAISDLGGYMNTEAFF. The CDR3 nucleotides read TGTGCCATCAGTGATTTGGGGGGTTATATGAACACTGAAGCTTTCTTT.